Below, one T cell receptor (beta chain) is given with its context. The data belong to a study of OX40 agonist ivuxolimab in advanced cancers. Here immunoSEQ multiplex PCR was the method, and the copy in TCRdb shows in-frame clones only, minus some. The data contain 55,000 to 70,000 clones, approximately 89% of them singletons. J lost 7 bases, V lost 6 bases, and 4 bases had no gene match. There are 15 residues in the CDR3. Germline lookup yields CDR1 MNHNY and CDR2 SVGAGI (reference sequence). The material was CD4+ or CD8+ T cells sorted from blood, obtained in a trial of the OX40 agonist ivuxolimab. This sequence was found in an adult with an advanced solid tumor such as melanoma, head and neck, liver or kidney cancer. This rearrangement joins TRBV6-6 to TRBJ2-1, with 15 bases lining up with TRBD2. The CDR3 here is CASSLGTSGGNEQFF. For the CDR3, the DNA is TGTGCCAGCAGCTTAGGGACTAGCGGGGGGAATGAGCAGTTCTTC.